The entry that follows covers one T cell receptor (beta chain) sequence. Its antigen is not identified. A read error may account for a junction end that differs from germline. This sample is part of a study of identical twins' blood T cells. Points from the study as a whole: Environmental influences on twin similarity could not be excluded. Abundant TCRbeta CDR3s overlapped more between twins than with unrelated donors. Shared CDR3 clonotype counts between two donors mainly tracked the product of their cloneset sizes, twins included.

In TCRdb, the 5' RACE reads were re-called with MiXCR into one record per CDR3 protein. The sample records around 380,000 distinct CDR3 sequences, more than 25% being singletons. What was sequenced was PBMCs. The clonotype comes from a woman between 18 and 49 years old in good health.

The CDR3 here is CASLLTGANTETFF. The CDR3 DNA is TGTGCCAGCCTCCTGACAGGGGCGAACACTGAAACTTTCTTT. The chain has TRBV7-9 and TRBJ1-1, with TRBD1 matching 8 bases. The CDR3 loop spans 14 amino acids. The V gene's germline CDR1 is SEHNR and CDR2 FQNEAQ (reference sequence).